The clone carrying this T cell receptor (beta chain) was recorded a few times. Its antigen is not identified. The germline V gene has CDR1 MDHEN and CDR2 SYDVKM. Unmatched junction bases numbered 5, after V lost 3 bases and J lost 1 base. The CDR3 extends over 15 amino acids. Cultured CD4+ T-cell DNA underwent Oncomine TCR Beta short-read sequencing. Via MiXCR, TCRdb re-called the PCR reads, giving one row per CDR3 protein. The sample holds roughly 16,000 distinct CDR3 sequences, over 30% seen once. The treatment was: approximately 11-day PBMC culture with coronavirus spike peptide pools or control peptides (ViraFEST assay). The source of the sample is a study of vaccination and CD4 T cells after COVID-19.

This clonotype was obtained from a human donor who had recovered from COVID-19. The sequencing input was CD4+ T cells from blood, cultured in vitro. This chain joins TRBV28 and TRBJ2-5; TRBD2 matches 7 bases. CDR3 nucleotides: TGTGCCAGCAGTTTGGATAGCGGGTCCCAAGAGACCCAGTACTTC. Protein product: CASSLDSGSQETQYF.